This TCR beta chain was recovered during a study of T cell repertoires in cytomegalovirus infection. For the study at large: Public TCR beta signatures indicated both CMV infection and matching HLA type.

Many counts were recorded for this clonotype. Its specificity is not known. Findings of the study overall: Clonotype analysis showed dominance of the ex vivo response by HLA-C-restricted CMV-specific TCR beta clonotypes. Accumulated public TCR beta family frequency recognized individuals carrying CMV together with the relevant HLA.

V lost 5 bases and J lost 6, with 16 bases in between. Germline V lookup: CDR1 SGHVS, CDR2 FQNEAQ. This CDR3 has 14 amino acids. Via MiXCR, TCRdb re-called the reads, giving one row per CDR3 protein. The sample lists around 350,000 distinct CDR3 sequences, approximately 18% occurring once. Sequencing was performed on PBMCs. The receptor comes from a human donor in good health (CMV status not recorded). Some clones in this sample may be carry-over from other donors' samples. The gene calls are TRBV7-8 and TRBJ1-1, with D unclear. Here the CDR3 DNA reads TGTGCCAGCAGCCGTGCATCGACCGGGTCTGAAGCTTTCTTT. This gives the protein CASSRASTGSEAFF.